This T cell receptor beta chain was captured in a study of blood T cells in healthy people across ages. A J-beta primer mix and a sample-barcoded 5' primer were used in a second PCR of about 7 to 12 cycles. Via MiXCR, TCRdb re-called the 5' RACE reads, giving one row per CDR3 protein. Of roughly 1 million distinct CDR3 sequences listed, under 30% are singletons. Germline-derived CDR1 and CDR2 are SEHNR and FQNEAQ (reference sequence). The CDR3 has 16 amino acids. The V segment lost 5 bases and the J segment 4 bases; nucleotides outside the gene matches: 11. Another study also made use of these data, one on T cells of mothers and their children.

The sequence came from a girl aged 2 to 10 in good health. The chain carries TRBV7-9 and TRBJ2-3, with 8 positions matching TRBD1. The sequenced sample consisted of blood. The CDR3 reads CASSPSDRVGADTQYF. Here the CDR3 DNA reads TGTGCCAGCAGCCCCTCGGACAGGGTGGGGGCAGATACGCAGTATTTT.